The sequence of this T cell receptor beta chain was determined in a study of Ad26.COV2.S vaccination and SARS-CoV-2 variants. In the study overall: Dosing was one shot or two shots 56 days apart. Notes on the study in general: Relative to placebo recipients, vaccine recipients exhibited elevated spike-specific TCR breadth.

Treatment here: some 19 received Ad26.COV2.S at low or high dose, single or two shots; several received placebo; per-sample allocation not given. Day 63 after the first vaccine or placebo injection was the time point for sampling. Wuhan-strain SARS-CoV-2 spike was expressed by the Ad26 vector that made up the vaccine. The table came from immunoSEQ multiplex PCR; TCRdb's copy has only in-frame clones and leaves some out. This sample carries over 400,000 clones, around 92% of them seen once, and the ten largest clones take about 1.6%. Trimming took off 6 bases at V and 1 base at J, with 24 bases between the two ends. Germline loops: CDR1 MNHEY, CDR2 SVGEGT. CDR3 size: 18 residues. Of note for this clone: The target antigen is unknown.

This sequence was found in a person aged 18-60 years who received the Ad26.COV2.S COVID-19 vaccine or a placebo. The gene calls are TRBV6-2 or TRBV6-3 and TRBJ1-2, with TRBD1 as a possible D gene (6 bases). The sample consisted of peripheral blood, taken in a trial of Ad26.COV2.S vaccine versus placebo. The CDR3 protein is CASSALRDTPGDNYGYTF. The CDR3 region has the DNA TGTGCCAGCAGCGCCCTTCGGGACACTCCAGGGGATAACTATGGCTACACCTTC.